In this sample, the clone carrying this TCR beta chain turned up once. The length of the CDR3 is 16 residues. V shed 0 bases and J shed 2 bases, with 8 bases lying between them. In germline, CDR1 is MNHNY, CDR2 SVGAGI (reference sequence). The entry originates in a study of control samples from healthy donors and cancer patients. The table came from immunoSEQ multiplex PCR; TCRdb's copy has only in-frame clones and leaves some out. Seen here are 90,000 or so clones, 85% to 90% observed once, and the top ten hold under 10%. Sequencing was done on a sample of PBMCs. This chain links TRBV6-6 with TRBJ2-6, with a tentative D call TRBD2 (6 bases). The source is a woman between 50 and 59 years old with colorectal cancer. The DNA of the CDR3 is TGTGCCAGCAGTTACTCCGCGGGGACTGGGGCCAACGTCCTGACTTTC. It is translated as CASSYSAGTGANVLTF.